Detailed here is one T cell receptor (beta chain). The target of this receptor is not known. No base-level quality is on record; no much larger clone is a single base apart. In Seattle, one collaborating source enrolled patients while the infection was active and tracked those patients longitudinally over the course of disease. The collaborating institutions used their own protocols to collect whole blood in K2EDTA tubes. For TCRbeta analysis, collaborators shipped samples as frozen whole blood, isolated PBMCs, or DNA extracted from either of those sample types. The germline V gene (reference sequence) gives CDR1 as SEHNR and CDR2 as FQNEAQ. Germline trimming amounts to 5 bases on V and 4 bases on J, with 4 as the count of junction bases outside the gene matches. The CDR3 measures 14 amino acids from cysteine to phenylalanine. CDR3 DNA only is kept here, 42 bases in frame from base 1. The data originate from a study of blood T cell repertoires in COVID-19 (dated by TCRdb to the early 2020s). At the level of the whole study: Collaborator samples came from the United States, Italy and Spain and covered acute and convalescent phases of COVID-19. Where HLA class I and class II types were available, the types were taken from metadata supplied by the sample provider, not from assay-based typing. The sample metadata nearly always contained a de-identified subject ID, COVID-19 status, age in years and sex. Deeply sampled blood TCRbeta repertoires from subjects exposed to, actively infected with, or recovered from COVID-19 were included in the dataset. The prospective study material was composed of cDNA or gDNA derived from T cells, B-cell-depleted T cells, or PBMCs. The repertoires were released in a freely available public database intended as a resource for research on the immune response to SARS-CoV-2. The samples were drawn from the first 160 participants of the ongoing ImmuneRACE study and from 1,254 subjects provided by 6 global collaborators.

What the work shows at the level of the full study, not this receptor alone: The quantity of clinical and demographic metadata differed by source and by participant and was supplied without curation.

The immunoSEQ Assay, a bias-controlled multiplex PCR, was used to amplify TCRbeta CDR3 regions from genomic DNA. Turning to the authors' computational methods: Within the assay, amplification of reference gene primers was used to estimate how many nucleated cells each sample contained. To quantify the absolute abundance of each unique TCRbeta CDR3 rearrangement, sequence reads were collapsed and filtered. For each sample, productive Simpson clonality was calculated by taking the square root of Simpson's diversity index across productive rearrangements. The table was pulled from immuneACCESS by TCRdb, which kept in-frame rearrangements only. Such tables lose some clones; where checked, under half of the loss comes from unresolved V genes, and the rest has no known cause. V, J and clone size derive from that table, while D and trimming were established from the DNA sequence. The sample table lists roughly 340,000 clones, almost 90% of them with a count of one. The ten largest make up 7.3% of the sample.

This TCR came from a woman aged 70-85 years with COVID-19, enrolled during active disease. This chain is built from TRBV7-9 and TRBJ1-4, and 7 bases in between align with TRBD1. Material: peripheral blood. CDR3 reads: CASSPDRDNEKLFF. The DNA sequence reads TGTGCCAGCAGCCCTGACAGGGATAATGAAAAACTGTTTTTT. The variable domain in full, with residues beyond the CDR3 obtained from the reference TRBV7-9 and TRBJ1-4 genes, is DTGVSQNPRHKITKRGQNVTFRCDPISEHNRLYWYRQTLGQGPEFLTYFQNEAQLEKSRLLSDRFSAERPKGSFSTLEIQRTEQGDSAMYLCASSPDRDNEKLFFGSGTQLSVL.